Given below is one T cell receptor beta chain in context. This sample stems from a study of blood T cell repertoires in COVID-19. In the study overall: Acute and convalescent COVID-19 samples came from the United States, Italy and Spain. T cells, B-cell-depleted T cells, or PBMCs provided the cDNA or gDNA that served as material.

The V segment lost 8 bases and the J segment 4 bases; nucleotides outside the gene matches: 6. The CDR3 loop spans 13 amino acids. Germline-derived CDR1 and CDR2 are KGHSH and LQKENI. Per the original data handling: Reference gene primer amplification in the assay estimated nucleated cell counts. Libraries were prepared by immunoSEQ multiplex PCR; TCRdb keeps only in-frame clonotypes and omits some of them. For V, J and clone size, that table is used; D and trimming come from the DNA. The data show roughly 260,000 clones, with around 89% seen just once and approximately 3.7% held by the top ten. The rearrangement links TRBV18 to TRBJ2-7, with 9 nucleotides matching TRBD1. The source is a man aged 55 to 69 who had recovered from COVID-19. Material for sequencing was peripheral blood. CDR3 residues: CASGDRDGYEQYF. The CDR3 bases are TGTGCCAGCGGGGACAGGGATGGATACGAGCAGTACTTC.